This T cell receptor (beta chain) was captured by sequencing in a study of shared clonotypes between healthy human individuals. Overall study context: Per donor, three plates held CD4 naive cells, three held CD4 memory, two held CD8 naive and one held CD8 memory. General study points: Even with large depth, rarefaction showed that sorted-subset sequencing was incomplete.

CD45RO negativity and positive selection for CCR7 defined naive CD8 cells, a population that excluded terminally differentiated effector memory CD45RA+ cells. This CDR3 has 18 amino acids. Germline CDR1 reads MDHEN; CDR2 reads SYDVKM. Trimming removed 4 bases at V and 7 bases at J, with 28 bases between. Concerning this clone: What it binds is not known.

At deep level, the assay was performed. Several immunoSEQ plates received, in even portions, the genomic DNA of each subset. The repertoire was sequenced with immunoSEQ multiplex PCR; TCRdb's copy has only in-frame clones and lacks some. The repertoire holds more than 550,000 clones, with just over 90% as singletons. Sequencing was carried out using naive CD8+ T cells sorted from blood. This sequence originates from a man aged 30 to 45 in good health. The V call is TRBV28, the J call TRBJ1-2; unclear D gene. CDR3 in DNA: TGTGCCAGCAGTTCGTTGGTGGTTGTAACAACGGGCCCGGGTGGCTACACCTTC. Encoded protein: CASSSLVVVTTGPGGYTF.